This T cell receptor beta chain was identified in a study of OX40 agonist ivuxolimab in advanced cancers. The germline V gene has CDR1 SNHLY and CDR2 FYNNEI. The ends were cut back, 6 bases at V and 8 bases at J, with 11 bases in the middle. This CDR3 is 12 amino acids long. About this clone itself: Antigen specificity is unknown.

Study findings and constraints: Some nonresponders also had low normalized T-cell clonal expansion. Researchers report that CD8+ T cells had, on average, more expanded clones than CD4+.

The protocol was immunoSEQ multiplex PCR, while the TCRdb copy is restricted to in-frame clones and leaves out a portion. The sample yields some 90,000 clones, more than 85% seen once. The chain has TRBV2 and TRBJ2-1; D is uncertain. The source was CD4+ or CD8+ T cells sorted from blood, collected in a trial of the OX40 agonist ivuxolimab. The source of this sequence is an adult with an advanced solid tumor such as melanoma, head and neck, liver or kidney cancer. The CDR3, as DNA: TGTGCCAGCAGGGATATATTGGATGAGCAGTTCTTC. Translated: CASRDILDEQFF.